This T cell receptor (beta chain) was recovered during a study of CD8+ T cells in alopecia areata (dated by TCRdb to 2016 to 2019). The study in broad terms: Treated patients were enrolled in an open-label pilot trial of oral tofacitinib, 5 to 10 mg twice daily, for moderate-to-severe alopecia areata. Patients received tofacitinib for 6 to 18 months and were then followed off drug for 6 months to check for delayed response and recurrence. Biopsies were taken from tofacitinib-treated patients at baseline and at 4 and 24 weeks of treatment, and a later scalp biopsy was taken in several of the tofacitinib-treated patients. Clonality in the scalp was compared among normal scalp (n=4), patchy alopecia areata scalp (n=8), and alopecia totalis/universalis scalp (n=8). High-throughput TCRbeta sequencing was used to examine T cell clonal expansion in alopecia areata in both the C3H/HeJ mouse model and human patients. Amplification of TCRbeta CDR3 regions was done by immunoSEQ multiplex PCR using 35 Vbeta forward primers and 13 Jbeta reverse primers. RNA was extracted with the PAXgene miRNA kit for fixed scalp, the miRNeasy kit for PBMCs, and the RNeasy kit for mouse skin. Human TCRbeta sequencing covered scalp tissue and sorted CD4+ and CD8+ peripheral blood T cells from patchy and totalis/universalis alopecia areata patients and healthy controls.

The library was prepared using the immunoSEQ multiplex PCR assay. To provide template for TCR sequencing, every sample had RNA extracted and reverse transcribed into cDNA. SuperScript III was used for first-strand cDNA synthesis, primed with a 2:1 mix of oligo-dT and random hexamers. A synthetic immune receptor repertoire was used to gauge amplification bias, and whatever bias remained was removed computationally. From the authors' description of their analysis: Raw reads were preprocessed for error removal, and CDR3 was defined according to IMGT conventions as running from the conserved cysteine to phenylalanine. Clonality was computed by normalizing Shannon entropy by log2 of the number of productive unique TCRs and subtracting the result from 1. Whether scalp clones were CD4 or CD8 was inferred by matching scalp TCRbeta sequences against CD4 and CD8 repertoires sorted from blood. TCRdb obtained this table from immuneACCESS and retained in-frame rearrangements with V and J assigned. These tables miss some clones; where compared with another copy, unresolved V genes account for less than half of the shortfall, and the remainder is unexplained. The V and J calls and clone size were taken over from that table, and D and trimming were inferred from the DNA. This sample is represented by about 180,000 clones; roughly 63% of them were singletons. The top ten clonotypes cover about 1.7% of the sample.

The time point tag for this specimen amounts to: baseline before oral tofacitinib. Peripheral blood and lesional scalp punch biopsies were obtained from patients with alopecia areata. PBMCs were isolated by density centrifugation and stained for CD3, CD4 and CD8, and CD4+ and CD8+ T cells were sorted on a FACSAria. Including cysteine and phenylalanine, the CDR3 has 13 amino acids. CDR3 DNA is the only sequence kept; it has 39 bases, read in frame from the first base. According to the germline V gene, CDR1 reads SQVTM and CDR2 reads ANQGSEA. V is reduced by 7 bases and J by 6 bases, leaving a spacing of 18 bases between them. Broad study findings and their caveats: Shared TCR sequences between patients were less evident than in mice, which may be partly attributable to HLA diversity in the patient population. Compared with normal scalp, lesional scalp, particularly in alopecia totalis/universalis, had higher clonality and more expanded CD8+ clones, which suggests antigenic drive. Resident alphabeta T cells in normal human skin are also sequenced, complicating scalp TCR repertoire analysis, unlike mouse skin dominated by gammadelta T cells.

In regard to this clone: It lacks a known antigen. Nothing much larger sits one base from this clone, and base qualities are not available.

The chain uses TRBV29-1 and TRBJ1-2, with the identity of the D gene unclear. The clonotype originates from a human donor with alopecia areata. Sequenced material: CD4+ T cells sorted from blood, taken at week 0. Here is the DNA: TGCAGCGCCTCGATCGATCAAAGGGATGGCTACACCTTC. Protein translation: CSASIDQRDGYTF.